The rows below give T cell receptor beta chains drawn from one sample of a study of blood T cell repertoires in COVID-19. Clones were sequenced by immunoSEQ multiplex PCR, and TCRdb holds only the in-frame ones, with some missing. The sample lists over 70,000 clones; 60% to 85% were seen once. Specimen: peripheral blood. The source is a human donor in a cohort sampled during active COVID-19. Both conserved end residues are part of each CDR3. The D gene is left open where the match is weak. A clone size is listed for some rows: how often the clone was seen (once, few, many), or a class if it is expanded.

j_call v_call d_call clone_size cdr3_nt cdr3_aa
TRBJ2-7 TRBV5-8 NA few TGTGCCAGCAGCTTGAACAGAGTAGAGCAGTACTTC CASSLNRVEQYF
TRBJ2-7 TRBV30 NA NA TGTGCCTGGAGTGTAGCGGTCTTCTACGAGCAGTACTTC CAWSVAVFYEQYF
TRBJ2-2 TRBV29-1 NA few TGCAGCGTTGCAAGTGCCAGGTTTCCCGGGGAGCTGTTTTTT CSVASARFPGELFF
TRBJ2-6 TRBV24-1 TRBD2 NA TGTGCCACCTCCGGGGGGGCGCCTGGGGCCAACGTCCTGACTTTC CATSGGAPGANVLTF
TRBJ2-7 TRBV19 TRBD2 NA TGTGCCAGTAGTATTACTGGCGGGAGTTCCTACGAGCAGTACTTC CASSITGGSSYEQYF
TRBJ2-5 TRBV3-1/TRBV3-2 TRBD2 NA TGTGCCAGCAGCCAAGTTCTGCGGGAGGAGACCCAGTACTTC CASSQVLREETQYF
TRBJ2-1 TRBV28 TRBD1 NA TGTGCCAGCAGCCGACAACCCAGGGGGCAGAATGAGCAGTTCTTC CASSRQPRGQNEQFF
TRBJ2-2 TRBV9 TRBD2 NA TGTGCCAGCAGCGTAGTCGGGAGGGACACCGGGGAGCTGTTTTTT CASSVVGRDTGELFF
TRBJ2-7 TRBV28 NA few TGTGCCAGCAGTTTAGGAGTTCTAGGGGTCCTTACCTACGAGCAGTACTTC CASSLGVLGVLTYEQYF
TRBJ2-5 TRBV6-6 NA NA TGTGCCAGCACCTACGGAGAGACCCAGTACTTC CASTYGETQYF
TRBJ2-1 TRBV10-3 NA NA TGTGCCATCAGTGAAACAGGGAATGAGCAGTTCTTC CAISETGNEQFF
TRBJ1-2 TRBV5-4 NA NA TGTGCCAGCAGCTTGGGGCAGTCCTATGGCTACACCTTC CASSLGQSYGYTF
TRBJ2-7 TRBV6-2/TRBV6-3 TRBD2 once TGTGCCAGCAGTCCCAGGATAGCGGGAGTCTATTACGAGCAGTACTTC CASSPRIAGVYYEQYF
TRBJ2-7 TRBV18 TRBD1 NA TGTGCCAGCTCACTGATGACAGGGGCCTACGAGCAGTACTTC CASSLMTGAYEQYF
TRBJ2-4 TRBV7-3 NA NA TGTGCCAGCAGCCAAAGGGGGTTTGGAAACATTCAGTACTTC CASSQRGFGNIQYF
TRBJ2-5 TRBV5-1 NA NA TGCGCCAGCAGCTCTCTCTCGCGGGGCCTCCAAGAGACCCAGTACTTC CASSSLSRGLQETQYF
TRBJ2-1 TRBV21-1 NA NA TGTGCCAGCAGAAGCACCGGGACACCTAAATCTCCCTTTGCGGCGAATGAGCAGTTCTTC CASRSTGTPKSPFAANEQFF
TRBJ1-1 TRBV3-1/TRBV3-2 TRBD1 NA TGTGCCAGCAGCCATACGACAGGGAGGACTGAAGCTTTCTTT CASSHTTGRTEAFF
TRBJ2-1 TRBV5-5 NA NA TGTGCCAGCAGCCGCGTCCTTACCGACAATGAGCAGTTCTTC CASSRVLTDNEQFF
TRBJ1-6 TRBV19 NA NA TGTGCCAGTAGTCTTCAGGGAATATGGGATTCACCCCTCCACTTT CASSLQGIWDSPLHF
TRBJ2-7 TRBV6-5 NA NA TGTGCTGGAGGGGGCGTCTACGAGCAGTACTTC CAGGGVYEQYF
TRBJ2-3 TRBV6-5 TRBD2 NA TGTGCCAGCAGTCTAACTAGCGGTGGGTTAGATACGCAGTATTTT CASSLTSGGLDTQYF
TRBJ2-2 TRBV7-2 TRBD2 NA TGTGCCAGCAGGCCTCGGGGGGGGTCGAACACCGGGGAGCTGTTTTTT CASRPRGGSNTGELFF
TRBJ1-2 TRBV3-1/TRBV3-2 NA NA TGTGCCAGCAGCCGACAGTCTAACTATGGCTACACCTTC CASSRQSNYGYTF
TRBJ2-7 TRBV28 TRBD1 NA TGTGCCAGCAGTTTACAACAGGGGAAGCAGTACTTC CASSLQQGKQYF
TRBJ1-2 TRBV4-1 NA once TGCGCCAGCAGCCAAGATCTCAGGGTCAACTATGGCTACACCTTC CASSQDLRVNYGYTF
TRBJ1-1 TRBV28 TRBD1 NA TGTGCCAGCAGCCCCCACCGACAGGGGGCCTCTGAAGCTTTCTTT CASSPHRQGASEAFF
TRBJ2-6 TRBV5-5 NA NA TGTGCCAGCAGCTTGGTAGTCTCTGGGGCCAACGTCCTGACTTTC CASSLVVSGANVLTF
TRBJ2-2 TRBV9 NA NA TGTGCCAGCAGCGAGACGACAGGGACTTACACCGGGGAGCTGTTTTTT CASSETTGTYTGELFF
TRBJ1-3 TRBV12-3/TRBV12-4 NA NA TGTGCCAGCATCACAGAGACTGGAAACACCATATATTTT CASITETGNTIYF
TRBJ2-7 TRBV19 NA NA TGTGCCAGTAGTCCCTTCCAGGGACCGCGGGGCGAGCAGTACTTC CASSPFQGPRGEQYF
TRBJ2-3 TRBV10-3 TRBD2 NA TGTGCCATCAGGGGGATTAGCGGGAGCACAGATACGCAGTATTTT CAIRGISGSTDTQYF
TRBJ1-2 TRBV6-2/TRBV6-3 NA NA TGTGCCAGCAGTCCGATCAAGGGAGTAACAAACTATGGCTACACCTTC CASSPIKGVTNYGYTF
TRBJ2-7 TRBV6-5 NA NA TGTGCCAGCGCCCGTGGCCAGTTCTACGAGCAGTACTTC CASARGQFYEQYF
TRBJ2-6 TRBV7-3 NA NA TGTGCCAGCAGCTTACAAGGGGCTGCCCTCTCCGGGGCCAACGTCCTGACTTTC CASSLQGAALSGANVLTF
TRBJ1-2 TRBV14 NA NA TGTGCCCCCACGGGAGCTAACTATGGCTACACCTTC CAPTGANYGYTF
TRBJ2-3 TRBV29-1 TRBD2 few TGCAGCGTTGCGGGTGGGCTAGCGGGAGGAGATACGCAGTATTTT CSVAGGLAGGDTQYF
TRBJ2-2 TRBV25-1 NA NA TGTGCCAGCACCCCCGCGGGGCAGGGCTACACCGGGGAGCTGTTTTTT CASTPAGQGYTGELFF
TRBJ1-1 TRBV7-9 NA NA TGTGCCAGCAGCGCGGGGTCGAACACTGAAGCTTTCTTT CASSAGSNTEAFF
TRBJ2-7 TRBV4-3 NA NA TGCGCCAGCAGCCAGGACTTAGCGGCCACCTACGAGCAGTACTTC CASSQDLAATYEQYF
TRBJ1-1 TRBV19 TRBD1 few TGTGCCAGTAGTCGACAGGGCCTCGGCACTGAAGCTTTCTTT CASSRQGLGTEAFF
TRBJ2-7 TRBV5-5 TRBD2 NA TGTGCCAGCAGCTTCGTGGCGGGAGGTACCTACGAGCAGTACTTC CASSFVAGGTYEQYF
TRBJ1-1 TRBV2 NA once TGTGCCAGCAGAGAGGGAGAGAACACTGAAGCTTTCTTT CASREGENTEAFF
TRBJ2-7 TRBV18 TRBD2 NA TGTGCCAGCTCACCCTTAAAGCTAGCGGGAGGTGCCTCCTACGAGCAGTACTTC CASSPLKLAGGASYEQYF
TRBJ2-5 TRBV5-1 TRBD2 NA TGCGCCAGCAGCTTGGACGCGACTAGCGGGAGAGAGACCCAGTACTTC CASSLDATSGRETQYF
TRBJ2-7 TRBV27 TRBD2 NA TGTGCCAGCAGTCCCCGGGGGAGCGGGGATCCCAGTGGGAGGCAGTACTTC CASSPRGSGDPSGRQYF
TRBJ2-2 TRBV2 NA once TGTGCCAGCAGATCCCAGGACAGCACCGGGGAGCTGTTTTTT CASRSQDSTGELFF
TRBJ2-1 TRBV4-3 NA NA TGCGCCAGCAGCCCCCGGCAGGGTAAGGATGAGCAGTTCTTC CASSPRQGKDEQFF
TRBJ1-6 TRBV10-3 NA NA TGTGCCATCAGTGAGGCTTCAGGCCAGGGTAATTCACCCCTCCACTTT CAISEASGQGNSPLHF
TRBJ1-5 TRBV28 TRBD1 NA TGTGCCAGCAGCCCCTACAGGGGGGATCATCAGCCCCAGCATTTT CASSPYRGDHQPQHF
TRBJ1-6 TRBV4-2 TRBD1 NA TGTGCCAGCAGCCGATCCCCTGCAACGACAGGGGGCTTATCCTATAATTCACCCCTCCACTTT CASSRSPATTGGLSYNSPLHF
TRBJ2-5 TRBV12-3/TRBV12-4 NA NA TGTGCCAGCAGTTGGCAGGGCGCCGAGACCCAGTACTTC CASSWQGAETQYF